Detailed here is one T cell receptor (beta chain). Naive CD8 cells lacked CD45RO and underwent positive selection for CCR7, leaving out terminally differentiated effector memory CD45RA+ cells. The CDR3 runs 14 residues. Trimming took 3 bases from V and 2 from J, leaving 14 bases between them. The germline CDR1 and CDR2 sequences are GTSNPN and SVGIG (reference sequence). Running of the assay took place at deep level. Investigators spread the genomic DNA of each subset evenly over several immunoSEQ plates. The method was immunoSEQ multiplex PCR; TCRdb's version includes in-frame clones alone and lacks a portion of them. The repertoire includes about 2.2 million clones, roughly 93% of them detected once, and under 2% sits in the top ten. This entry belongs to a study of shared clonotypes between healthy human individuals.

The sample taken for sequencing was naive CD8+ T cells from PBMCs. The chain uses TRBV30 and TRBJ2-7; D call uncertain. The receptor was isolated from a man between 18 and 29 years old in good health. Some clones in this sample may be carry-over from other donors' samples. The CDR3 region has the DNA TGTGCCTGGAGAGAAAGCCCAGGAGCCTACGAGCAGTACTTC. The encoded protein is CAWRESPGAYEQYF.